The 21 T cell receptor beta chains given below trace back to one sample, sequenced in a study of CD8+ T cells in alopecia areata. Extracted from the samples, RNA was reverse transcribed into cDNA to serve as the sequencing template. The method was immunoSEQ multiplex PCR; TCRdb's version includes in-frame clones alone and lacks a portion of them. The sample consists of some 150,000 clones, about 70% of them appearing once. The sequenced sample was CD8+ T cells sorted from blood, obtained at week 0. Source of these receptors: a human donor with alopecia areata.

Only one count was recorded for this clone. V and J are TRBV11-2 and TRBJ1-5; perhaps TRBD1 as D (5 bases). Germline CDR1 SGHAT, CDR2 FQNNGV. There are 15 residues in the CDR3. V lost 1 base, J lost 1 base, and 8 bases lay in between. CDR3 in DNA: TGTGCCAGCAGCTTAGGCCCAGGGAGCAATCAGCCCCAGCATTTT. Translating it yields CASSLGPGSNQPQHF.

V usage is TRBV4-1 and J usage is TRBJ2-1; 12 nucleotides agree with TRBD2. The CDR3 length is 16 residues. Trimming removed 3 bases from V and 7 bases from J; junction bases left unmatched: 7. Germline CDR1 is MGHRA and CDR2 is YSYEKL. In DNA form, the CDR3 reads TGCGCCAGCAGCCACCCCCCTAGCGGGGGGGATAATGAGCAGTTCTTC. It translates to CASSHPPSGGDNEQFF.

V usage is TRBV27 and J usage is TRBJ2-7; 7 bases are shared with TRBD1. Germline loops: CDR1 MNHEY, CDR2 SMNVEV (reference sequence). Trimming cost V 5 bases and J 3 bases; bases outside gene matches: 10. CDR3 length: 15 residues. In DNA form, the CDR3 reads TGTGCCAGCAGTCTGGGGGACAGAGCTTTCTACGAGCAGTACTTC. As protein: CASSLGDRAFYEQYF.

This clone was recorded a few times. The chain carries TRBV28 and TRBJ2-6; D remains unclear. The germline V gene encodes CDR1 MDHEN and CDR2 SYDVKM. The V and J ends lost 5 bases and 4 bases respectively, with 12 bases between them. This CDR3 contains 15 residues. CDR3 sequence reads: CASSPQTPGANVLTF. The CDR3 region has the DNA TGTGCCAGCAGTCCACAAACCCCCGGGGCCAACGTCCTGACTTTC.

The table lists this clone with a count of one. The J gene is TRBJ2-1, the V gene TRBV2; 7 nucleotides line up with TRBD2. Germline V gene sequence: CDR1 SNHLY, CDR2 FYNNEI. The CDR3 totals 15 residues. The ends lost 8 bases at V and 1 base at J; junction bases unmatched: 8. CDR3 in DNA: TGTGCCAGCCGGGGAGGGTCGGGGTCCTACAATGAGCAGTTCTTC. It is translated as CASRGGSGSYNEQFF.

On this clone itself: The same CDR3 can be traced to other DNA sequences in this sample. The gene calls are TRBV7-9 and TRBJ2-1; D might be TRBD1 (5 bases). Trimming pared 1 base from V and 8 bases from J, leaving 6 bases between. CDR1 SEHNR and CDR2 FQNEAQ come from the germline V gene (reference sequence). This CDR3 has 12 amino acids. This chain's CDR3 is CASSLGGDEQFF. Written as DNA, the CDR3 is TGTGCCAGCAGCTTAGGGGGCGATGAGCAGTTCTTC.

The J gene is TRBJ2-7, the V gene TRBV4-1; D is ambiguous. The CDR3 has 14 amino acids. Germline lookup yields CDR1 MGHRA and CDR2 YSYEKL. V was shortened by 4 bases and J by 6 bases, with 16 bases between the two germline ends. CDR3 sequence: CASSPPAGLGEQYF. The CDR3 coding sequence is TGCGCCAGCAGCCCCCCTGCTGGCCTTGGCGAGCAGTACTTC.

The rearrangement joins TRBV27 to TRBJ2-1, with TRBD1 matching over 7 bases. CDR3 length: 14 amino acids. Germline assignment: CDR1 MNHEY and CDR2 SMNVEV (reference sequence). Trimming took 5 bases from V and 3 from J; bases not matched to a gene: 4. CDR3 sequence: CASSTRQGYNEQFF. DNA for the CDR3: TGTGCCAGCAGTACCAGACAGGGCTACAATGAGCAGTTCTTC.

The chain combines TRBV12-5 with TRBJ2-3, with D uncertain. Germline values: CDR1 LGHNT, CDR2 FRNRAP. The CDR3 extends over 12 amino acids. V was cut by 6 bases and J by 6 bases, with 10 bases left in between. CDR3 DNA sequence: TGTGCTAGTGGAGCCAGGTTGGATACGCAGTATTTT. Its protein is CASGARLDTQYF. Full variable domain (missing parts from reference TRBV12-5 and TRBJ2-3): DARVTQTPRHKVTEMGQEVTMRCQPILGHNTVFWYRQTMMQGLELLAYFRNRAPLDDSGMPKDRFSAEMPDATLATLKIQPSEPRDSAVYFCASGARLDTQYFGPGTRLTVL.

The chain couples TRBV19 to TRBJ2-7; no clear D gene. The germline V gene has CDR1 LNHDA and CDR2 SQIVND (reference sequence). The V end was cut by 3 bases, the J end by 6 bases, with 9 bases between. The CDR3 has 12 residues. CDR3 in DNA: TGTGCCAGTAGTATCGGTGGAAGCGAGCAGTACTTC. This translates into CASSIGGSEQYF.

This clone was seen only once. This CDR3 is CASSPRQGVVFF. DNA of the CDR3: TGCGCCAGCAGCCCCCGACAGGGAGTTGTTTTCTTT. This chain uses TRBV4-1 with TRBJ1-1; 7 bases are a match to TRBD1. Germline V gene lookup returns CDR1 MGHRA and CDR2 YSYEKL. CDR3 size: 12 residues. Losses at the gene ends were 4 bases for V and 13 bases for J; bases not matched to a gene: 9.

This sequence joins TRBV30 and TRBJ2-6; D is unclear. The CDR3 has 14 residues. Trimming shortened V by 0 bases and J by 0 bases, and 3 bases separated the two germline ends. The germline gives CDR1 GTSNPN, CDR2 SVGIG (reference sequence). Written as DNA, the CDR3 is TGTGCCTGGAGTGTAAGCTCTGGGGCCAACGTCCTGACTTTC. It yields the protein CAWSVSSGANVLTF.

The chain couples TRBV4-1 to TRBJ2-1, with 11 bases identical to TRBD1. From germline, CDR1 is MGHRA and CDR2 YSYEKL. Trimming removed 5 bases from V and 7 bases from J; junction bases left unmatched: 7. CDR3 length: 15 amino acids. CDR3 DNA sequence: TGCGCCAGCAGCGCCGGGACAGGGGGACGGAATGAGCAGTTCTTC. The encoded protein is CASSAGTGGRNEQFF.

This clone occurred a few times. The chain has TRBV27 and TRBJ2-7; TRBD1 agrees at 7 bases. Germline-derived CDR1 and CDR2 are MNHEY and SMNVEV (reference sequence). This CDR3 spans 13 amino acids. V dropped 3 bases and J dropped 4; count of bases not matched to a gene: 3. CDR3 residues: CASSFGTAYEQYF. In DNA form, the CDR3 reads TGTGCCAGCAGTTTTGGGACAGCTTACGAGCAGTACTTC.

The chain's CDR3 is CASSPDTPQRDEQFF. The CDR3 nucleotides read TGTGCCAGCAGCCCCGACACCCCCCAGCGCGATGAGCAGTTCTTC. The chain has TRBV9 and TRBJ2-1; D remains ambiguous. Trimming pared 4 bases from V and 8 bases from J, leaving 19 bases between. Germline CDR1 is SGDLS and CDR2 is YYNGEE. The CDR3 length is 15 residues.

The chain is built from TRBV27 and TRBJ1-1, with D maybe TRBD1 (5 bases). Germline V gives CDR1 MNHEY, CDR2 SMNVEV (reference sequence). Deletions cut 0 bases from V and 7 bases from J, with 12 bases between. CDR3 length: 14 amino acids. As DNA, the CDR3 is TGTGCCAGCAGTTTATCGATGGGGGGAGGTGAAGCTTTCTTT. It is translated as CASSLSMGGGEAFF.

The chain links TRBV18 to TRBJ2-7; 8 bases match TRBD1. Per the germline V gene, CDR1 is KGHSH and CDR2 is LQKENI. V shed 3 bases, J shed 3 bases, and the junction held 7 bases outside the gene matches. CDR3 length equals 15 residues. The CDR3 region has the DNA TGTGCCAGCTCACCCCCAGGGGGCGATTTCTACGAGCAGTACTTC. Residues: CASSPPGGDFYEQYF.

Only a few counts were recorded for this clone. V and J are TRBV19 and TRBJ2-1; TRBD2 matches 7 bases. The germline CDR1 and CDR2 sequences are LNHDA and SQIVND (reference sequence). The ends lost 3 bases at V and 1 base at J; junction bases unmatched: 3. The CDR3 has 15 amino acids. The CDR3 DNA follows: TGTGCCAGTAGTATTGGAGCGGGGTCCTACAATGAGCAGTTCTTC. As protein: CASSIGAGSYNEQFF.

The chain couples TRBV4-1 to TRBJ1-5; possible D gene TRBD1, 6 bases. Deletions cut 3 bases from V and 8 bases from J, with 20 bases between. CDR1 MGHRA and CDR2 YSYEKL come from the germline V gene. The CDR3 runs to 16 residues. The DNA of the CDR3 is TGCGCCAGCAGCCAGGAACCTTACAGGGCAGGTGAGCCCCAGCATTTT. This gives the protein CASSQEPYRAGEPQHF.

This rearrangement joins TRBV5-1 to TRBJ2-6; TRBD1 might be the D (6 bases). This CDR3 has 15 amino acids. V lost 5 bases and J lost 2, with 11 bases in between. Per germline, CDR1 SGHRS and CDR2 YFSETQ. This chain's CDR3 is CASRSTGTGANVLTF. The CDR3 DNA reads TGCGCCAGCAGGAGCACAGGGACTGGGGCCAACGTCCTGACTTTC.

This clone was seen a few times. V gene TRBV5-4 combines with J gene TRBJ2-4, with 8 bases aligning to TRBD1. The CDR3 runs to 18 residues. Germline V gene data show CDR1 as SGHNT and CDR2 as YYREEE (reference sequence). J lost 8 bases, V lost 1 base, and 17 bases had no gene match. Here the CDR3 reads CASSLSPGTGPLADIQYF. The CDR3 bases are TGTGCCAGCAGCTTGAGCCCCGGGACAGGACCCCTGGCGGACATTCAGTACTTC.